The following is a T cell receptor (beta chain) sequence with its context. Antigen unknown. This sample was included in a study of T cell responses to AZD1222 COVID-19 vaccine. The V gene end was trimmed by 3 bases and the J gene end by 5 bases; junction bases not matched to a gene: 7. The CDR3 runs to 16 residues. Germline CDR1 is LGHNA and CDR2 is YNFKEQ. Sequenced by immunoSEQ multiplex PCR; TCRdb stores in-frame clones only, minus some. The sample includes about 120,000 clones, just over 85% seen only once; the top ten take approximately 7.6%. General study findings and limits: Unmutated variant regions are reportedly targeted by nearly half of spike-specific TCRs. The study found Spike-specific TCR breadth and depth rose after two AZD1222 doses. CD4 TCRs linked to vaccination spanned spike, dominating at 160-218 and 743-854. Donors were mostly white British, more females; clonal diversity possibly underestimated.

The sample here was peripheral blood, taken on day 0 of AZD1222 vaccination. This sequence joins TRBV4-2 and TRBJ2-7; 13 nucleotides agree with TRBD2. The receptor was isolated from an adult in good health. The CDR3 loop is CASSQSGTSGNNEQYF. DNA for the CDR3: TGTGCCAGCAGCCAGAGTGGGACTAGCGGGAACAACGAGCAGTACTTC.